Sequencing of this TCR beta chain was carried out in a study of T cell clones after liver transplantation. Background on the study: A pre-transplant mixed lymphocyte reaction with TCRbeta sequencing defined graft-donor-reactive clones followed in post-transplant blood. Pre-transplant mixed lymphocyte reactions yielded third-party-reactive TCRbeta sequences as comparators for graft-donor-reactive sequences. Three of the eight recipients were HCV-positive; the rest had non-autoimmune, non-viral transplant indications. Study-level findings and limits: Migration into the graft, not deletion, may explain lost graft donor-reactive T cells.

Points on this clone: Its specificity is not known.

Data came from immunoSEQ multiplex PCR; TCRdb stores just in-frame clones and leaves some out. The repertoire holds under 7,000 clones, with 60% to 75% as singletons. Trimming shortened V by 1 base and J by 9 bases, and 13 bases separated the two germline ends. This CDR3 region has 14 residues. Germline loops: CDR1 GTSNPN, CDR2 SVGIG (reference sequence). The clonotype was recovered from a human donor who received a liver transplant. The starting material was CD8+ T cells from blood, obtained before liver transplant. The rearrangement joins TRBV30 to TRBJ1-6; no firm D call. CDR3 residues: CAWSGASPSSPLHF. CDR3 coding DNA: TGTGCCTGGAGTGGGGCCAGTCCTTCTTCACCCCTCCACTTT.